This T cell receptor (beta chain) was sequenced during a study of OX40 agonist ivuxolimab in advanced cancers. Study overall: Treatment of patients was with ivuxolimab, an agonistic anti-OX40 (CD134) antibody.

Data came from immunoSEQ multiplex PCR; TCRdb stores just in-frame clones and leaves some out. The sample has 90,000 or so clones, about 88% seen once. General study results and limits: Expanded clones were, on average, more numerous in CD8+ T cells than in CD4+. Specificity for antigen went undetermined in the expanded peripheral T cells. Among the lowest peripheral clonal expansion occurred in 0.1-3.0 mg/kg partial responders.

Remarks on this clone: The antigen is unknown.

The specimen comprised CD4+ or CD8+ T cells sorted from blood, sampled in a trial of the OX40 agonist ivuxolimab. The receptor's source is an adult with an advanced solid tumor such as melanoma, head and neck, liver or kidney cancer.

The CDR3 reads CAWSGQNTEAFF. The CDR3 DNA sequence: TGTGCCTGGAGTGGACAGAACACTGAAGCTTTCTTT. The chain uses TRBV30 and TRBJ1-1; D is ambiguous. This CDR3 comprises 12 residues. Between the trimmed V and J ends, which lost 1 base and 1 base, there was a span of 4 bases. From germline, CDR1 is GTSNPN and CDR2 SVGIG (reference sequence).